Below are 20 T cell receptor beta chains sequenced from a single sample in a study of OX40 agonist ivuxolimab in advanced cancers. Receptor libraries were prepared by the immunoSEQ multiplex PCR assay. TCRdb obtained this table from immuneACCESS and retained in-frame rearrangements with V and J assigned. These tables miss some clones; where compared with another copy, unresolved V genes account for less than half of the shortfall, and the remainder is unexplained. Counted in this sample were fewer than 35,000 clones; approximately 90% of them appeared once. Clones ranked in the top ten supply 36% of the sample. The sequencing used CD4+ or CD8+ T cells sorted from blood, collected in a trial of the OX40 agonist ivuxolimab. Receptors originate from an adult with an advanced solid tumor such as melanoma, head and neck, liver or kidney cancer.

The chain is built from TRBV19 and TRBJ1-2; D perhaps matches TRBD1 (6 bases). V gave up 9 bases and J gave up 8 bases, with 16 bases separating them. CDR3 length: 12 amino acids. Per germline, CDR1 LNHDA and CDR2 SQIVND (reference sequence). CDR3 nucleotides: TGTGCCAGCCAGGGGTCTTTCGAGGGCTACACCTTC. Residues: CASQGSFEGYTF.

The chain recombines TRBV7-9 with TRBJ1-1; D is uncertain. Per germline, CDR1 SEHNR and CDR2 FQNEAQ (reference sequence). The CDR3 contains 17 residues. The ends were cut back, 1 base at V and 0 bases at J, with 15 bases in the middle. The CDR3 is CASSLGVRWEMNTEAFF. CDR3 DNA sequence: TGTGCCAGCAGCTTAGGGGTCCGGTGGGAGATGAACACTGAAGCTTTCTTT. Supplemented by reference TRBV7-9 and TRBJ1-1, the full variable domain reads DTGVSQNPRHKITKRGQNVTFRCDPISEHNRLYWYRQTLGQGPEFLTYFQNEAQLEKSRLLSDRFSAERPKGSFSTLEIQRTEQGDSAMYLCASSLGVRWEMNTEAFFGQGTRLTVV.

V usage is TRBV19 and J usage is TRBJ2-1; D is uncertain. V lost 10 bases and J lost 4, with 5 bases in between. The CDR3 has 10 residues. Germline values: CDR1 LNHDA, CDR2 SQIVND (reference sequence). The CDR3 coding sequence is TGTGCCACCCGATACAATGAGCAGTTCTTC. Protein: CATRYNEQFF.

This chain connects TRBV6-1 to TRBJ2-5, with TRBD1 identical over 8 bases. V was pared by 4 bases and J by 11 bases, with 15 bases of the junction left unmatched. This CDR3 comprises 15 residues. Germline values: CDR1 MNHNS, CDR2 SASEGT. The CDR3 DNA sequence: TGTGCCAGCAGTGTCGGACAGGGTACGCCAGTGGAGCAGTACTTC. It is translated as CASSVGQGTPVEQYF.

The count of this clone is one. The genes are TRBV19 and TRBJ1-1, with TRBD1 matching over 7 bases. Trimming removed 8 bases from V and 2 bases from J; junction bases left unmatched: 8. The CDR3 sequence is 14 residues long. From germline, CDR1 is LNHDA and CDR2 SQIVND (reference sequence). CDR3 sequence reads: CASQGGGQNTEAFF. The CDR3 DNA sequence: TGTGCCAGTCAAGGAGGGGGCCAAAACACTGAAGCTTTCTTT.

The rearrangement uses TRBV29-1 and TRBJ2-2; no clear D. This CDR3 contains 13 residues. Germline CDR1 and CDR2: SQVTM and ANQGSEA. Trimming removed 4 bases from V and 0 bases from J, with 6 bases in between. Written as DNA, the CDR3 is TGCAGCGTTGTTAGATCGAACACCGGGGAGCTGTTTTTT. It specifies CSVVRSNTGELFF.

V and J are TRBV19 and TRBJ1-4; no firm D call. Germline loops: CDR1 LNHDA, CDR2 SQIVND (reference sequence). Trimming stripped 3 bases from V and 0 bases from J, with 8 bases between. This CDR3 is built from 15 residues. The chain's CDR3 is CASSMLAPTNEKLFF. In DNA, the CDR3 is TGTGCCAGTAGTATGTTGGCACCAACTAATGAAAAACTGTTTTTT.

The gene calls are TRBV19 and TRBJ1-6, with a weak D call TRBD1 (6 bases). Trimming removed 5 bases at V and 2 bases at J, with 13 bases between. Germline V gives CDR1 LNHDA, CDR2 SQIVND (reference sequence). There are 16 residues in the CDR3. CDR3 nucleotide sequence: TGTGCCAGTAGTTTGGGGGGCAGGGCCTATAATTCACCCCTCCACTTT. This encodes CASSLGGRAYNSPLHF.

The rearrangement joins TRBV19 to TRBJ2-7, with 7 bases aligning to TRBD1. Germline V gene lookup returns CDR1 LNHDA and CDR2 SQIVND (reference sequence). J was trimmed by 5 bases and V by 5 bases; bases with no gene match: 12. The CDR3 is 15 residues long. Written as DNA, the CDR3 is TGTGCCAGTAGTCCCTCTACAGGGGATGTGAACGAGCAGTACTTC. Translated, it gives CASSPSTGDVNEQYF.

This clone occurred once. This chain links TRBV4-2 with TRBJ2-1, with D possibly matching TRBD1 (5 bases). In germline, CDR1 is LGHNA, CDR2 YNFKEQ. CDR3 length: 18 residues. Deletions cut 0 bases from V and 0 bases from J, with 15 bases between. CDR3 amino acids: CASSQDRARGSSYNEQFF. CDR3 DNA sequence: TGTGCCAGCAGCCAAGATCGGGCTAGGGGTAGCTCCTACAATGAGCAGTTCTTC.

The CDR3 DNA reads TGTGCCAGCAGCGTAGACGGGCAAGAGACCCAGTACTTC. It translates to CASSVDGQETQYF. This chain links TRBV9 with TRBJ2-5; D is uncertain. CDR3 length: 13 residues. The germline V gene encodes CDR1 SGDLS and CDR2 YYNGEE. V lost 0 bases to trimming and J lost 2 bases, with 5 bases between them.

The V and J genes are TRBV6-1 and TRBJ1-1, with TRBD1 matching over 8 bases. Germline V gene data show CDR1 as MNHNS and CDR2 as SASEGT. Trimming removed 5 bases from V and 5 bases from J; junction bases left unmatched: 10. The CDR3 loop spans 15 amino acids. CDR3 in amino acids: CASSLGTGVRTEAFF. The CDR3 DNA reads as TGTGCCAGCAGTCTCGGGACAGGTGTTAGGACTGAAGCTTTCTTT.

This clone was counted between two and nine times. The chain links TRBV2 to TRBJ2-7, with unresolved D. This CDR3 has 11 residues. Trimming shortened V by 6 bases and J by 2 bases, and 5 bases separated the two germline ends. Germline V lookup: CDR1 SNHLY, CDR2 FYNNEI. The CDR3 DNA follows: TGTGCCAGCAGCCAGACCTACGAGCAGTACTTC. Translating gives CASSQTYEQYF.

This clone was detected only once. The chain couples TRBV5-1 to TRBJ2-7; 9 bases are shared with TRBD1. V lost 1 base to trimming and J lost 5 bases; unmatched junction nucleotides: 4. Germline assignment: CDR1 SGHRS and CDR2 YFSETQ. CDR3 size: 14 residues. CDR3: CASSLTGGWDEQYF. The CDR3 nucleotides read TGCGCCAGCAGCTTGACAGGGGGCTGGGACGAGCAGTACTTC.

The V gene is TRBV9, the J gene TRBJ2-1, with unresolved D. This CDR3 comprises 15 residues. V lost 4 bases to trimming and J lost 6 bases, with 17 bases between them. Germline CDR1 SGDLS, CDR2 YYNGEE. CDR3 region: CASSPRTSGTNEQFF. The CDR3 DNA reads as TGTGCCAGCAGCCCCCGGACGTCTGGCACCAATGAGCAGTTCTTC.

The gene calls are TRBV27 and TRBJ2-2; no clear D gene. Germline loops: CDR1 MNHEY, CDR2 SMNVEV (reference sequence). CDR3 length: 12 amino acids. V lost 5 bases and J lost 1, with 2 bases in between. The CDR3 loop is CASSLNTGELFF. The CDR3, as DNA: TGTGCCAGCAGTCTGAACACCGGGGAGCTGTTTTTT.

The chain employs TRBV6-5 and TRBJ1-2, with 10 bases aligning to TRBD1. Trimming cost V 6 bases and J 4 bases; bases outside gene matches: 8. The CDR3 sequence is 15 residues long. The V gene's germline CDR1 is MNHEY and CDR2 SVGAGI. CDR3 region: CASSLGQGVVYGYTF. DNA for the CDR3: TGTGCCAGCAGCCTTGGACAGGGGGTCGTCTATGGCTACACCTTC.

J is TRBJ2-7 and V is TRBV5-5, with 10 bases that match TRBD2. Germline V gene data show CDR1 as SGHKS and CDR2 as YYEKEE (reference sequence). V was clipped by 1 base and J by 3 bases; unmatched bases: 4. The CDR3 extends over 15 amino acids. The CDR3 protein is CASSLFSGRSYEQYF. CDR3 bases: TGTGCCAGCAGCTTGTTTAGCGGGAGGAGCTACGAGCAGTACTTC.

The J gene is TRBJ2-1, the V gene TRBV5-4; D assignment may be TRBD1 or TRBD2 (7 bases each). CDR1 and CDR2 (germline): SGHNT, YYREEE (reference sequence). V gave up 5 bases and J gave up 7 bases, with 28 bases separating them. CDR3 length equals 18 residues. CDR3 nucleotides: TGTGCCAGCAGACCTGACAGGGAAGGGGGGGATAATATGAATGAGCAGTTCTTC. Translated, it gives CASRPDREGGDNMNEQFF.

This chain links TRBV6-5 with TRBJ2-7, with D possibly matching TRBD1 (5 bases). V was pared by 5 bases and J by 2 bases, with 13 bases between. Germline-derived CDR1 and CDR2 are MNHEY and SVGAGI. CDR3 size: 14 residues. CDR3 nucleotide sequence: TGTGCCAGCAGTGACGTGCTGGGGCCCTACGAGCAGTACTTC. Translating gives CASSDVLGPYEQYF.